These T cell receptor beta chains were read from a single sample in a study of control samples from healthy donors and cancer patients. Some clones are missing from TCRdb's copy, which holds only in-frame ones; the method was immunoSEQ multiplex PCR. The sample has 50,000 to 70,000 clones; approximately 85% are singletons. Sequenced: blood. These receptors were collected from a man aged 50 or older in good health. Each CDR3 is given with its conserved first and last residue. Fields, in order: V gene, J gene, D gene, clone size, CDR3 DNA, CDR3 protein. A D gene is named only where the DNA matches it firmly. Clone size is shown for a subset of rows, as once, few, many or a class of expanded clone.

V: TRBV5-1
J: TRBJ2-7
D: TRBD1
size: .
DNA: TGCGCCAGCAGCTGGACCGGGACAGAGGACTACGAGCAGTACTTC
CDR3: CASSWTGTEDYEQYF

V: TRBV3-1/TRBV3-2
J: TRBJ2-1
D: .
size: once
DNA: TGTGCCAGCAGCCAAGGTTTGCCCTCCTACAATGAGCAGTTCTTC
CDR3: CASSQGLPSYNEQFF

V: TRBV6-5
J: TRBJ1-6
D: .
size: .
DNA: TGTGCCAGCAGACGAGGACAGATAGACAATTCACCCCTCCACTTT
CDR3: CASRRGQIDNSPLHF

V: TRBV28
J: TRBJ1-2
D: .
size: .
DNA: TGTGCCAGCAGTTGGACAGACTATGGCTACACCTTC
CDR3: CASSWTDYGYTF

V: TRBV24-1
J: TRBJ1-4
D: .
size: .
DNA: TGTGCCACCAGTAACGCAGGGGCAGGTGACCGTGAAAAACTGTTTTTT
CDR3: CATSNAGAGDREKLFF

V: TRBV11-3
J: TRBJ2-1
D: TRBD2
size: .
DNA: TGTGCCAGCAGCTCTCACTTAGCGGGAGGGTCCTACAATGAGCAGTTCTTC
CDR3: CASSSHLAGGSYNEQFF

V: TRBV28
J: TRBJ2-5
D: .
size: .
DNA: TGTGCCAGCAGACAAGAGACCCAGTACTTC
CDR3: CASRQETQYF

V: TRBV19
J: TRBJ2-1
D: .
size: .
DNA: TGTGCCAGTAAGGGGACTTCTGCGGGGCGATACGAGCAGTTCTTC
CDR3: CASKGTSAGRYEQFF

V: TRBV7-9
J: TRBJ2-7
D: TRBD2
size: .
DNA: TGTGCCAGCAGCCCCCGGACTAGCGGGAGCCACGAGCAGTACTTC
CDR3: CASSPRTSGSHEQYF

V: TRBV7-9
J: TRBJ1-2
D: .
size: once
DNA: TGTGCCAGCAGCCTCCCCGGGACGGCTAACTATGGCTACACCTTC
CDR3: CASSLPGTANYGYTF

V: TRBV4-3
J: TRBJ1-6
D: .
size: .
DNA: TGCGCCAGCAGCCAAGATTGGGACAATAATTCACCCCTCCACTTT
CDR3: CASSQDWDNNSPLHF

V: TRBV12-3/TRBV12-4
J: TRBJ2-7
D: .
size: once
DNA: TGTGCCAGCAGTCCTCCCGCAGGGCGCGAGCAGTACTTC
CDR3: CASSPPAGREQYF

V: TRBV7-3
J: TRBJ2-3
D: TRBD2
size: .
DNA: TGTGCCAGCAGCTTCCAAGGACTAGCGGGAGAGTCCACAGATACGCAGTATTTT
CDR3: CASSFQGLAGESTDTQYF

V: TRBV11-1
J: TRBJ2-1
D: .
size: .
DNA: TGTGCCAGCAGCTTGGCGGACTACAATGAGCAGTTCTTC
CDR3: CASSLADYNEQFF

V: TRBV2
J: TRBJ1-5
D: TRBD1
size: .
DNA: TGTGCCAGCAGTTCGGACAGGGGGCAAGGTCAGCCCCAGCATTTT
CDR3: CASSSDRGQGQPQHF

V: TRBV27
J: TRBJ1-1
D: .
size: .
DNA: TGTGCCAGCAGTTTAAATCAGGGTCGGGACACTGAAGCTTTCTTT
CDR3: CASSLNQGRDTEAFF

V: TRBV9
J: TRBJ2-7
D: TRBD2
size: few
DNA: TGTGCCAGCAGCCCAGGACTAGCGGGGATCTACGAGCAGTACTTC
CDR3: CASSPGLAGIYEQYF

V: TRBV10-1
J: TRBJ2-1
D: .
size: .
DNA: TGCGCCAGCAGTCCCATATCTTGGGGGAATTTTTCCTACAATGAGCAGTTCTTC
CDR3: CASSPISWGNFSYNEQFF

V: TRBV10-3
J: TRBJ1-1
D: .
size: .
DNA: TGTGCCATCAGTGAGCGAGGGTTTACTGAAGCTTTCTTT
CDR3: CAISERGFTEAFF

V: TRBV6-5
J: TRBJ2-2
D: .
size: .
DNA: TGTGCCAGCAGTTACCGAATTCAGGGTGAAACCGGGGAGCTGTTTTTT
CDR3: CASSYRIQGETGELFF

V: TRBV6-5
J: TRBJ1-6
D: .
size: .
DNA: TGTGCCAGCAGCTATGAAAGGCCCTATAATTCACCCCTCCACTTT
CDR3: CASSYERPYNSPLHF

V: TRBV19
J: TRBJ2-1
D: TRBD2
size: .
DNA: TGTGCCAGTAGTATAGCTGAGCGGGAGAACAATGAGCAGTTCTTC
CDR3: CASSIAERENNEQFF

V: TRBV5-1
J: TRBJ1-4
D: .
size: few
DNA: TGCGCCAGCAGCTTTGACACGACTAATGAAAAACTGTTTTTT
CDR3: CASSFDTTNEKLFF

V: TRBV2
J: TRBJ2-7
D: .
size: .
DNA: TGTGCCAGCAGTGAAGGCAGGGTCCTCCCGGGGGAGCAGTACTTC
CDR3: CASSEGRVLPGEQYF

V: TRBV18
J: TRBJ1-2
D: TRBD1
size: .
DNA: TGTGCCAGCTCACCATTTTTTAGCGGGGGACAGACCTATGGCTACACCTTC
CDR3: CASSPFFSGGQTYGYTF

V: TRBV24-1
J: TRBJ2-2
D: .
size: .
DNA: TGTGCCACCAGTGATTTCTCGGGACAACAGAACACCGGGGAGCTGTTTTTT
CDR3: CATSDFSGQQNTGELFF

V: TRBV5-6
J: TRBJ2-1
D: .
size: .
DNA: TGTGCCAGCAGCTTAAGGAACTCCTACAATGAGCAGTTCTTC
CDR3: CASSLRNSYNEQFF

V: TRBV5-1
J: TRBJ1-3
D: TRBD1
size: .
DNA: TGCGCCAGCAGCCCGACAGGGGTAGGAAACCCCATATATTTT
CDR3: CASSPTGVGNPIYF

V: TRBV7-9
J: TRBJ1-1
D: .
size: .
DNA: TGTGCCAGCAGCCCCCAGGCTCAGCGTGAAGCTTTCTTT
CDR3: CASSPQAQREAFF

V: TRBV25-1
J: TRBJ2-3
D: .
size: .
DNA: TGTGCCAGCATGGGAACGAGCACAGATACGCAGTATTTT
CDR3: CASMGTSTDTQYF

V: TRBV21-1
J: TRBJ2-3
D: .
size: .
DNA: TGTGCCATCCCGGGAGCTAACACAGATACGCAGTATTTT
CDR3: CAIPGANTDTQYF

V: TRBV9
J: TRBJ2-1
D: .
size: .
DNA: TGTGCCAGCAGCGTAGTGGGGGATTCCTACAATGAGCAGTTCTTC
CDR3: CASSVVGDSYNEQFF

V: TRBV7-3
J: TRBJ2-3
D: TRBD2
size: .
DNA: TGTGCCAGCAGCTTATTTAGCGGGAGCGCAGATACGCAGTATTTT
CDR3: CASSLFSGSADTQYF

V: TRBV24-1
J: TRBJ1-2
D: .
size: .
DNA: TGTGCCACCAGTGATCAGGTGGGCGGCTACACCTTC
CDR3: CATSDQVGGYTF

V: TRBV24-1
J: TRBJ2-2
D: .
size: .
DNA: TGTGCCACCAGTGATTTGAGACTCGGGGAGCTGTTTTTT
CDR3: CATSDLRLGELFF

V: TRBV11-3
J: TRBJ2-1
D: TRBD2
size: .
DNA: TGTGCCAGCAGCTTAGGACTAGCGGGAGCCTTCGATGAGCAGTTCTTC
CDR3: CASSLGLAGAFDEQFF

V: TRBV4-2
J: TRBJ2-4
D: .
size: .
DNA: TGTGCCAGCAGCCAAGGGTCCCTACAGGGTACGAAAAACATTCAGTACTTC
CDR3: CASSQGSLQGTKNIQYF

V: TRBV9
J: TRBJ2-3
D: TRBD2
size: once
DNA: TGTGCCAGCAGCACTTCCGGGACTAGCGGGGATACGCAGTATTTT
CDR3: CASSTSGTSGDTQYF

V: TRBV7-9
J: TRBJ1-6
D: TRBD1
size: .
DNA: TGTGCCAGCAGCTATGGACAGGGTCATAATTCACCCCTCCACTTT
CDR3: CASSYGQGHNSPLHF

V: TRBV7-2
J: TRBJ2-1
D: TRBD2
size: .
DNA: TGTGCCAGCAGCCCTTGGACTAGCGACCACAATGAGCAGTTCTTC
CDR3: CASSPWTSDHNEQFF

V: TRBV30
J: TRBJ1-1
D: .
size: .
DNA: TGTGCCCTGGGAACAGGCGGAACTGAAGCTTTCTTT
CDR3: CALGTGGTEAFF

V: TRBV19
J: TRBJ1-4
D: .
size: .
DNA: TGTGCCAGTACACGGGACCTACGGGGAACTAATGAAAAACTGTTTTTT
CDR3: CASTRDLRGTNEKLFF

V: TRBV27
J: TRBJ1-5
D: .
size: .
DNA: TGTGCCAGCAGTTGGAAGGGCAATCAGCCCCAGCATTTT
CDR3: CASSWKGNQPQHF

V: TRBV19
J: TRBJ2-1
D: .
size: once
DNA: TGTGCCAGTAGTCTCAACAATGAGCAGTTCTTC
CDR3: CASSLNNEQFF

V: TRBV19
J: TRBJ2-2
D: TRBD1
size: .
DNA: TGTGCCAGTAGTATCGGGACAGGGGGATGGACCGGGGAGCTGTTTTTT
CDR3: CASSIGTGGWTGELFF

V: TRBV28
J: TRBJ1-1
D: TRBD1
size: .
DNA: TGTGCCAGCAGTCCTCAAGCTGGGACAGGGAACACTGAAGCTTTCTTT
CDR3: CASSPQAGTGNTEAFF

V: TRBV7-8
J: TRBJ2-7
D: TRBD1
size: .
DNA: TGTGCCAGCAGCCCACAGGGGGCGGTCTACGAGCAGTACTTC
CDR3: CASSPQGAVYEQYF

V: TRBV3-1/TRBV3-2
J: TRBJ2-1
D: .
size: .
DNA: TGTGCCAGCAGCCAAACCAAAGCAGGGGAGCAGTTCTTC
CDR3: CASSQTKAGEQFF

V: TRBV30
J: TRBJ2-3
D: .
size: .
DNA: TGTGCCTGGACTCCAGGAGGGGGCAGGGATACGCAGTATTTT
CDR3: CAWTPGGGRDTQYF

V: TRBV19
J: TRBJ1-5
D: .
size: .
DNA: TGTGCCAGTAGTACCGGGACCGGCAGTCAGCCCCAGCATTTT
CDR3: CASSTGTGSQPQHF

V: TRBV12-3/TRBV12-4
J: TRBJ2-7
D: .
size: .
DNA: TGTGCCAGCAGTTTAGGCCGGACGGATGAGCAGTACTTC
CDR3: CASSLGRTDEQYF

V: TRBV15
J: TRBJ2-1
D: .
size: .
DNA: TGTGCCACCAGCAGACTAGTGGAGCTTGAGCAGTTCTTC
CDR3: CATSRLVELEQFF

V: TRBV5-8
J: TRBJ1-4
D: .
size: .
DNA: TGTGCCAGCAGCTTGGGAGACGGAAGTAATGAAAAACTGTTTTTT
CDR3: CASSLGDGSNEKLFF